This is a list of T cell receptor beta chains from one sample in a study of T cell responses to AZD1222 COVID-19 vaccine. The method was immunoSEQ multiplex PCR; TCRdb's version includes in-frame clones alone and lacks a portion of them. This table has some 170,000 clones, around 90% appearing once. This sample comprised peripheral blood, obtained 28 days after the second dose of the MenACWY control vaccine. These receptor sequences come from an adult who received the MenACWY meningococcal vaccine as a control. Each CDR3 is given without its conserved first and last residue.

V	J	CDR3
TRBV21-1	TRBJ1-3	ANFKVGAGNTIY
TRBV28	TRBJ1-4	ASSLGSGGWTNEKLF
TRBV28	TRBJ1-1	ASRGTGTMNTEAF
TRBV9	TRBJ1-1	ASSVVGGMGTEAF
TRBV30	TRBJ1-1	AWNAVNTEAF
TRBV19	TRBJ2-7	ASSIRDYYEQY
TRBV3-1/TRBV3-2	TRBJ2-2	ASSQEGANTGELF
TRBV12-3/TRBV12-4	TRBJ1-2	ASLLNYGYT
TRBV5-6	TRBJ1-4	ASSLGRNEKLF
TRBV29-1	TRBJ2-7	SVELADWGEQY
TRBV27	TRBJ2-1	ATQHYNEQF
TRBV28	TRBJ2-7	ASSYRGSIYEQY
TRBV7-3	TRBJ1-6	ASSLRHMNSPLH
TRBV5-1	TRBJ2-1	ASRTSGSRHNEQF
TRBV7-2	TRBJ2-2	ASSLNRHSTGELF
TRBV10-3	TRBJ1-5	AMGQGNNQPQH
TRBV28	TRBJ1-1	VTDGEDTEAF
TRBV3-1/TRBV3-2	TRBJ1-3	ASSPRAGNTIY
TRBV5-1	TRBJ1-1	ASGGSGNTEAF
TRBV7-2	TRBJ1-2	ASSLGLIKNYGYT
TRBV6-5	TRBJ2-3	ASGTGGADTQY
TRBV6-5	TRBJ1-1	ASNSQKAEAF
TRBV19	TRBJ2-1	ASSIRGRTGGPSEQF
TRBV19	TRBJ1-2	ASSIDTTGGASGYT
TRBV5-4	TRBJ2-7	ASSLQGIRYEQY
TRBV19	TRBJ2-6	ASSRASLTGSGGANVLT
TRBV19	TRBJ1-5	ASSVPNQPQH
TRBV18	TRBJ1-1	ASSGQGNTEAF
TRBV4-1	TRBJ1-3	ASSQEPLSGNTIY
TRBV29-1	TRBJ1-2	SVLGHGYT
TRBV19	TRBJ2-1	ASSTGLAGNNEQF
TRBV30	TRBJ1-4	AWSVGSGGNEKLF
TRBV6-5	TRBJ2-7	ASSPGVSTYEQY
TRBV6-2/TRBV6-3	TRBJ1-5	ASSTGTEQPQH
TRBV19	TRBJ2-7	ASSIAGRASYEQY
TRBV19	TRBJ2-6	ASSIEGGAGANVLT
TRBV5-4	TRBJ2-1	ASTRTINNFYNEQF
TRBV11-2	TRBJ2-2	ASSLMPNTGELF
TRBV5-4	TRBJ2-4	ASSRRTGGSKNIQY
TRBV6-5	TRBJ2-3	ASSYRLAADTQY
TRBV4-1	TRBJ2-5	ASSQGTSGRQGIGETQY
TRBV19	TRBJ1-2	ASGKAAAPNYGYT
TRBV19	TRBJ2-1	ASSSTGGFDNEQF
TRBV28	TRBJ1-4	ASSPLYTARKLF
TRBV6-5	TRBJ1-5	ASRRGQNNQPQH
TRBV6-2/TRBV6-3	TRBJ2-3	ASSYGPETDTQY
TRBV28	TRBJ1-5	ASSSGGAGQPQH
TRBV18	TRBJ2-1	ASSPPGGSSTYNEQF
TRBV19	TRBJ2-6	ASHSPAGDRAFGANVLT
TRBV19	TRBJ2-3	ASKEAGGTDTQY